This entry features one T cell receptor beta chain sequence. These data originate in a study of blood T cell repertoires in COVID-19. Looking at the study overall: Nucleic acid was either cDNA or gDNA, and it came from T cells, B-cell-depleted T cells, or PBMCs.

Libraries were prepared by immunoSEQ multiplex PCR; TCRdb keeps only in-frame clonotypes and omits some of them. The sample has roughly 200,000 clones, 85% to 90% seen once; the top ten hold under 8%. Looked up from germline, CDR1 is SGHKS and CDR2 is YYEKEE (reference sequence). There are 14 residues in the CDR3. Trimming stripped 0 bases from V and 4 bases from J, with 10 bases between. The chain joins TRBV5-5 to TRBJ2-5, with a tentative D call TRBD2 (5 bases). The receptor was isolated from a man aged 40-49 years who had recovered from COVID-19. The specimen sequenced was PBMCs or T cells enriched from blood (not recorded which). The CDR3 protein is CASSLEGRGETQYF. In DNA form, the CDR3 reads TGTGCCAGCAGCTTGGAGGGCCGGGGAGAGACCCAGTACTTC.